The 22 T cell receptor beta chains in this list originate from one sample, sequenced in a study of blood T cell repertoires in COVID-19. Using immunoSEQ multiplex PCR, the repertoire was profiled, and TCRdb retains in-frame clones only, with some absent. The repertoire has 81,000 or so clones, 86% of them found once; the top ten carry 7.5% to 9.5%. The sample comprised peripheral blood. Source of these receptors: a man aged 45-60 years with active COVID-19.

The gene calls are TRBV7-2 and TRBJ2-3, with 9 bases matching TRBD2. Germline CDR1 reads SGHTA; CDR2 reads FQGNSA. V shed 7 bases, J shed 6 bases, and the junction held 8 bases outside the gene matches. The CDR3 is 14 amino acids. The DNA of the CDR3 is TGTGCCAGCATCGTAACGGCGGGGGGGGATACGCAGTATTTT. Amino acids: CASIVTAGGDTQYF.

This clone occurred once. V usage is TRBV28 and J usage is TRBJ1-3; D not resolved. Trimming removed 5 bases from V and 3 bases from J, with 11 bases in between. CDR1 and CDR2 from the germline V gene are MDHEN and SYDVKM. This CDR3 comprises 14 residues. The CDR3 DNA follows: TGTGCCAGCAGTATGCGGACTTATGGAAACACCATATATTTT. It translates to CASSMRTYGNTIYF.

The chain employs TRBV19 and TRBJ2-7, with 9 bases matching TRBD1. From germline, CDR1 is LNHDA and CDR2 SQIVND (reference sequence). V was clipped by 10 bases and J by 3 bases; unmatched bases: 13. The CDR3 runs to 15 residues. The CDR3 DNA follows: TGTGCCACCTCCAGACAGCCGGGACAGGGCTACGAGCAGTACTTC. Protein: CATSRQPGQGYEQYF.

This clone was observed a single time. The rearrangement links TRBV14 to TRBJ2-3; 12 bases align to TRBD2. This CDR3 contains 16 residues. Trimming at V came to 4 bases and at J to 7 bases, leaving 9 bases not matched to a gene. Germline values: CDR1 SGHDN, CDR2 FVKESK. In DNA form, the CDR3 reads TGTGCCAGCAGCCTCAGGACTAGCGGGGCCCGGCATACGCAGTATTTT. Protein sequence: CASSLRTSGARHTQYF.

This chain connects TRBV11-2 to TRBJ1-5; 9 bases align to TRBD1. Germline CDR1 is SGHAT and CDR2 is FQNNGV. This CDR3 has 15 residues. The ends lost 3 bases at V and 4 bases at J; junction bases unmatched: 4. In DNA form, the CDR3 reads TGTGCCAGCAGCTTTGGGACAGGGTTGAATCAGCCCCAGCATTTT. Translated: CASSFGTGLNQPQHF.

The V call is TRBV19, the J call TRBJ2-2; 9 nucleotides agree with TRBD1. The J segment lost 6 bases and the V segment lost 5 bases, leaving 7 bases of the junction unmatched. The germline V gene has CDR1 LNHDA and CDR2 SQIVND (reference sequence). This CDR3 is 15 amino acids long. The CDR3 region has the DNA TGTGCCAGTAGTGCCGGGACAGGGACGTCCGGGGAGCTGTTTTTT. Its protein is CASSAGTGTSGELFF. The full variable domain, in which reference TRBV19 and TRBJ2-2 provide the parts outside the CDR3, is DGGITQSPKYLFRKEGQNVTLSCEQNLNHDAMYWYRQDPGQGLRLIYYSQIVNDFQKGDIAEGYSVSREKKESFPLTVTSAQKNPTAFYLCASSAGTGTSGELFFGEGSRLTVL.

This sequence joins TRBV30 and TRBJ1-2, with D unresolved. The CDR3 totals 15 residues. Germline CDR1 GTSNPN, CDR2 SVGIG (reference sequence). V gave up 0 bases and J gave up 5 bases, with 16 bases separating them. The CDR3 bases are TGTGCCTGGAGTGTCCCCGGAGCTCGAACTTATGGCTACACCTTC. Its translation is CAWSVPGARTYGYTF.

The V call is TRBV5-1, the J call TRBJ1-1; TRBD1 aligns across 9 bases. With 4 bases clipped from V and 3 bases from J, the junction kept 4 bases outside the gene matches. Looked up from germline, CDR1 is SGHRS and CDR2 is YFSETQ. The CDR3 extends over 14 amino acids. Here the CDR3 reads CASSRDRAYTEAFF. CDR3 DNA: TGCGCCAGCAGCCGGGACAGGGCGTACACTGAAGCTTTCTTT. Supplemented by reference TRBV5-1 and TRBJ1-1, the full variable domain reads KAGVTQTPRYLIKTRGQQVTLSCSPISGHRSVSWYQQTPGQGLQFLFEYFSETQRNKGNFPGRFSGRQFSNSRSEMNVSTLELGDSALYLCASSRDRAYTEAFFGQGTRLTVV.

V and J are TRBV7-9 and TRBJ2-2; possible D gene TRBD1, 5 bases. Germline V CDR1 and CDR2: SEHNR, FQNEAQ (reference sequence). The length of the CDR3 is 11 residues. V lost 8 bases and J 5 bases, leaving 6 bases between the germline ends. DNA of the CDR3: TGTGCCAGCGGGGCAACCGGGGAGCTGTTTTTT. Translation gives CASGATGELFF.

The CDR3 DNA sequence: TGCGCCAGCAGCCCTTCAGCGGGAGGGGTTCAAGAGACCCAGTACTTC. It encodes CASSPSAGGVQETQYF. V gene TRBV5-1 combines with J gene TRBJ2-5; 10 bases are shared with TRBD2. This CDR3 has 16 amino acids. Germline assignment: CDR1 SGHRS and CDR2 YFSETQ. Germline trimming cut 4 bases from V and 2 bases from J; bases unmatched to any gene: 8.

The chain recombines TRBV7-3 with TRBJ2-2, with D possibly being TRBD2 (5 bases). CDR1 and CDR2 from the germline V gene are SGHTA and FQGTGA. The V gene lost 2 bases and the J gene lost 3 bases, with 7 bases spanning the gap. The CDR3 is 14 residues long. The CDR3 loop is CASSLEGDTGELFF. CDR3 DNA: TGTGCCAGCAGCTTAGAGGGTGACACCGGGGAGCTGTTTTTT.

The rearrangement links TRBV14 to TRBJ2-5; a weak D match, TRBD2 (6 bases). Between the trimmed V and J ends, which lost 7 bases and 2 bases, there was a span of 14 bases. This CDR3 has 14 residues. Germline V gene sequence: CDR1 SGHDN, CDR2 FVKESK. In nucleotides, the CDR3 is TGTGCCAGCACTAAAGGCGGGAAGCAAGAGACCCAGTACTTC. Translated, it gives CASTKGGKQETQYF.

This rearrangement joins TRBV28 to TRBJ2-7; TRBD1 matches at 10 bases. V trimming: 7 bases; J trimming: 6 bases; junction bases outside the gene matches: 15. In germline, CDR1 is MDHEN, CDR2 SYDVKM. The CDR3 length is 16 residues. CDR3 nucleotides: TGTGCCAGCACCTCGGGCCCCGGGACAGGGGTATTCGAGCAGTACTTC. It translates to CASTSGPGTGVFEQYF. Full variable domain (remainder filled in from reference TRBV28 and TRBJ2-7): DVKVTQSSRYLVKRTGEKVFLECVQDMDHENMFWYRQDPGLGLRLIYFSYDVKMKEKGDIPEGYSVSREKKERFSLILESASTNQTSMYLCASTSGPGTGVFEQYFGPGTRLTVT.

The chain uses TRBV6-6 and TRBJ1-2; D unresolved. From germline, CDR1 is MNHNY and CDR2 SVGAGI (reference sequence). The CDR3 contains 12 residues. Trimming pared 2 bases from V and 4 bases from J, leaving 5 bases between. CDR3 DNA sequence: TGTGCCAGCAGTTACGGACTCTATGGCTACACCTTC. The encoded protein is CASSYGLYGYTF.

The chain combines TRBV9 with TRBJ2-3, with a weak D call TRBD2 (7 bases). Between the trimmed V and J ends, which lost 6 bases and 1 base, there was a span of 15 bases. The CDR3 is 15 residues long. Germline CDR1 SGDLS, CDR2 YYNGEE. DNA of the CDR3: TGTGCCAGCACCGAGGGGGGGCTGGGCACAGATACGCAGTATTTT. Protein product: CASTEGGLGTDTQYF.

The chain recombines TRBV19 with TRBJ2-2; 9 nucleotides match TRBD1. CDR1 LNHDA and CDR2 SQIVND come from the germline V gene (reference sequence). V was pared by 4 bases and J by 3 bases, with 6 bases of the junction left unmatched. There are 16 residues in the CDR3. The CDR3 region is CASSNEGQGYTGELFF. CDR3 bases: TGTGCCAGTAGTAATGAGGGACAGGGCTACACCGGGGAGCTGTTTTTT.

The chain combines TRBV28 with TRBJ1-5; 7 positions agree with TRBD1. Trimming at V came to 3 bases and at J to 6 bases, leaving 11 bases not matched to a gene. This CDR3 comprises 16 residues. Germline CDR1 is MDHEN and CDR2 is SYDVKM. This CDR3 reads CASSFAKGARIQPQHF. The CDR3 coding sequence is TGTGCCAGCAGTTTCGCGAAGGGGGCCCGTATTCAGCCCCAGCATTTT.

The chain employs TRBV27 and TRBJ2-2; 7 bases are a match to TRBD1. Germline V gives CDR1 MNHEY, CDR2 SMNVEV (reference sequence). This CDR3 comprises 14 residues. The junction had 7 bases not matched to a gene; V was cut back by 8 bases and J by 4 bases. CDR3 residues: CASWADRATGELFF. CDR3 nucleotides: TGTGCCAGCTGGGCCGACAGGGCCACCGGGGAGCTGTTTTTT.

The CDR3 DNA reads as TGTGCCAGCAGCTTTTTACGTCAGGGGAGAGGAAACACCATATATTTT. It encodes CASSFLRQGRGNTIYF. The V gene is TRBV7-9, the J gene TRBJ1-3; D may be TRBD1 (6 bases). The CDR3 extends over 16 amino acids. In germline, CDR1 is SEHNR, CDR2 FQNEAQ (reference sequence). Trimming removed 3 bases from V and 4 bases from J, with 16 bases in between.

The V gene is TRBV19, the J gene TRBJ1-5; 9 nucleotides match TRBD1. The V segment lost 7 bases and the J segment 3 bases; nucleotides outside the gene matches: 10. This CDR3 has 16 amino acids. CDR1 is LNHDA, CDR2 SQIVND, per germline (reference sequence). Here the CDR3 reads CASIHTGTGNNQPQHF. The CDR3 DNA reads TGTGCCAGTATCCATACCGGGACAGGGAACAATCAGCCCCAGCATTTT. The full variable domain, its missing parts supplied by reference TRBV19 and TRBJ1-5, is DGGITQSPKYLFRKEGQNVTLSCEQNLNHDAMYWYRQDPGQGLRLIYYSQIVNDFQKGDIAEGYSVSREKKESFPLTVTSAQKNPTAFYLCASIHTGTGNNQPQHFGDGTRLSIL.

CDR3 sequence reads: CASSPGGGTEAFF. The CDR3 DNA is TGTGCCAGCAGCCCCGGCGGGGGCACTGAAGCTTTCTTT. The chain joins TRBV14 to TRBJ1-1; perhaps TRBD1 as D (5 bases). Looked up from germline, CDR1 is SGHDN and CDR2 is FVKESK. This CDR3 region has 13 residues. The germline V and J ends were trimmed by 4 bases and 4 bases, with 10 bases remaining between them.

V usage is TRBV18 and J usage is TRBJ2-1, with 8 bases that match TRBD1. Losses at the gene ends were 5 bases for V and 1 base for J; bases not matched to a gene: 7. This CDR3 region has 16 residues. Germline assignment: CDR1 KGHSH and CDR2 LQKENI. In DNA, the CDR3 is TGTGCCAGCTCAACGGGACAGGTGTATTCCTACAATGAGCAGTTCTTC. It specifies CASSTGQVYSYNEQFF.